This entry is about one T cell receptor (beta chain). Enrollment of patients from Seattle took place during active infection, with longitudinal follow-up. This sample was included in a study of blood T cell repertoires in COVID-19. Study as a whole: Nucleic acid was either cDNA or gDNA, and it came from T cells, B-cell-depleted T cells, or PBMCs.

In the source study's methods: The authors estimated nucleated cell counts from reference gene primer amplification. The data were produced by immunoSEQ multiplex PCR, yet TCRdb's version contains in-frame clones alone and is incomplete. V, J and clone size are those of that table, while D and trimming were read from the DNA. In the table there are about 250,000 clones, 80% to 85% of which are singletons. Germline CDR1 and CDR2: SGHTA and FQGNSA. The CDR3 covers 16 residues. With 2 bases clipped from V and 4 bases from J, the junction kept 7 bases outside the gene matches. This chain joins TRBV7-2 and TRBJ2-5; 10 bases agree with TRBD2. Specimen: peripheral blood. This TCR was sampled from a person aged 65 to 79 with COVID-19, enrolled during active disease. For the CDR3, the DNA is TGTGCCAGCAGCTTAATGAGCGGGGGGGCATCAGAGACCCAGTACTTC. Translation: CASSLMSGGASETQYF.